Included here is one T cell receptor (beta chain) sequence, with context. The antigen is undetermined. No infections or other immune events were documented during collection. This sample is drawn from a study of identifying expanded T cells in peripheral blood. The V gene end was trimmed by 4 bases and the J gene end by 11 bases; junction bases not matched to a gene: 6. The length of the CDR3 is 12 residues. The V gene's germline CDR1 is MGHRA and CDR2 YSYEKL. The study's findings and limits: Variance in clone template counts between roughly two-week samples significantly increased with total template count across all healthy donors. Technical replicates showed roughly 1.2 changed clones; around two weeks about 16; four weeks 19.

TCRdb's copy holds only in-frame clones and misses some; the assay was immunoSEQ multiplex PCR. The table has approximately 100,000 clones, roughly 85% seen once. The origin of this receptor is a person aged 18 to 70 in good health. Sequenced sample: blood. J is TRBJ2-3 and V is TRBV4-1, with 7 bases matching TRBD2. CDR3 loop: CASSPGTTWQYF. DNA of the CDR3: TGCGCCAGCAGCCCCGGGACTACATGGCAGTATTTT.